This T cell receptor (beta chain) was profiled in a study of CD8+ T cells in alopecia areata. Across the whole study: Patients in the treated group were given tofacitinib by mouth, 5 to 10 mg twice a day. Patients given treatment had severity scored by the percentage of scalp area affected. General study results and limits: Relative to normal scalp, lesional scalp, especially alopecia totalis/universalis, showed higher clonality.

Germline values: CDR1 SGHRS, CDR2 YFSETQ. CDR3 size: 14 residues. The germline V and J ends were trimmed by 4 bases and 6 bases, with 16 bases remaining between them. Treatment indicated: oral pan-JAK inhibitor, 5-10 mg twice daily. Peripheral blood, together with lesional scalp punch biopsies, was collected from alopecia areata patients. cDNA serving as the sequencing template came from extracted, reverse transcribed RNA. Using immunoSEQ multiplex PCR, the repertoire was profiled, and TCRdb retains in-frame clones only, with some absent. The sample consists of approximately 150,000 clones, 50% to 75% of them appearing once. This clone was observed a few times. Its antigen is not known.

V usage is TRBV5-1 and J usage is TRBJ1-1, with a possible D match to TRBD1 (5 bases). The sequences come from CD4+ T cells sorted from blood, collected at approximately week 60, from a patient treated with tofacitinib. The receptor was derived from a human donor with alopecia areata. CDR3 protein: CASSQGNSDAEAFF. The CDR3 coding sequence is TGCGCCAGCAGCCAGGGCAATTCTGACGCTGAAGCTTTCTTT.